Included here is one T cell receptor (beta chain) sequence, with context. The V and J ends lost 5 bases and 1 base respectively, with 18 bases between them. The CDR3 contains 17 residues. The germline V gene encodes CDR1 SGHVS and CDR2 FQNEAQ. Here immunoSEQ multiplex PCR was the method, and the copy in TCRdb shows in-frame clones only, minus some. The table has fewer than 500,000 clones, 87% seen once. This entry is derived from a study of blood T cell repertoires in COVID-19. This sequence originates from a man aged 25 to 40 who had recovered from COVID-19. Sequencing input: PBMCs or T cells enriched from blood (not recorded which). V and J are TRBV7-8 and TRBJ1-5; D call uncertain. In DNA, the CDR3 is TGTGCCAGCAGCCCTGCCCCGGCCGGGGTAAGCAATCAGCCCCAGCATTTT. It codes for CASSPAPAGVSNQPQHF.